This T cell receptor (beta chain) was documented in a study of post-analysis software for immune sequencing data. Study outcomes and limitations: TRBV5-6, TRBV5-1 and TRBV20-1 belonged to a set of roughly 5 TRBV segments that were more frequent in patients than controls.

The CDR3 is made up of 13 amino acids. CDR1 SQVTM and CDR2 ANQGSEA come from the germline V gene. V was pared by 4 bases and J by 3 bases, with 4 bases of the junction left unmatched. cDNA libraries of TCR beta carried unique molecular identifiers. TCRdb analysed the PCR reads with MiXCR anew, one entry per CDR3 protein. The table has roughly 800,000 distinct CDR3 sequences, approximately 57% seen once. About this clonotype itself: Its specificity is not known.

The V call is TRBV29-1, the J call TRBJ2-3; TRBD2 aligns across 7 bases. Specimen: blood. The receptor comes from a girl aged 10-17 years with multiple sclerosis. The CDR3 reads CSVGTSETDTQYF. The CDR3 DNA reads TGCAGCGTTGGAACTAGCGAGACAGATACGCAGTATTTT.